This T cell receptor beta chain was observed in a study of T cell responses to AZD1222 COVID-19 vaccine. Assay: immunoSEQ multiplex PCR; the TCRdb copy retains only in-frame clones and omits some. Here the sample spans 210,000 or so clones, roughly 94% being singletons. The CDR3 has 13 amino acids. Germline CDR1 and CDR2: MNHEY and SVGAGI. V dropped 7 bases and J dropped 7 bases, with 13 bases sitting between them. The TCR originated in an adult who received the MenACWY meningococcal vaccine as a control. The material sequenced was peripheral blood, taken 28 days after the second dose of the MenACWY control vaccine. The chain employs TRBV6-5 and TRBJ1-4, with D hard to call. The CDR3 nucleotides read TGTGCCAGCACTAGGGATCCATCTGAAAAACTGTTTTTT. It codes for CASTRDPSEKLFF.